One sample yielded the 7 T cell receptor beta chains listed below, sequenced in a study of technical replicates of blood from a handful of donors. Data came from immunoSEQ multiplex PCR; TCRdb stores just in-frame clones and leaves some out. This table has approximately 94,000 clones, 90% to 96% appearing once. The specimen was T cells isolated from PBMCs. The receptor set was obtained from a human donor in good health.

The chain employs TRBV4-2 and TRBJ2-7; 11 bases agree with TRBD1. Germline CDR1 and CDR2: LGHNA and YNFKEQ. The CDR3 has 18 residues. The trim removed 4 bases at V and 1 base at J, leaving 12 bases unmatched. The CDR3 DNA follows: TGTGCCAGCAGCCCCATCGGACAGGGGGCGTTCGGGTCCTACGAGCAGTACTTC. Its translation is CASSPIGQGAFGSYEQYF.

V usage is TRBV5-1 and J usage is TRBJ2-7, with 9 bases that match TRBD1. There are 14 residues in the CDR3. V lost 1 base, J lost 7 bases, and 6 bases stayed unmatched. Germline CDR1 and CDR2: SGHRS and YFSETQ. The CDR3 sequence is CASSLLQGAGEQYF. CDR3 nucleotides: TGCGCCAGCAGCTTGTTACAGGGGGCAGGGGAGCAGTACTTC.

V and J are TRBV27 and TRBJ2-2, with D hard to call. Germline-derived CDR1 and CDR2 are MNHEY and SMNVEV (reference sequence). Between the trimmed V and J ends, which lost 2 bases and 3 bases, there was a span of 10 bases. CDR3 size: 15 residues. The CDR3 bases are TGTGCCAGCAGTTTAAGCCGCCCGGACACCGGGGAGCTGTTTTTT. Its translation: CASSLSRPDTGELFF.

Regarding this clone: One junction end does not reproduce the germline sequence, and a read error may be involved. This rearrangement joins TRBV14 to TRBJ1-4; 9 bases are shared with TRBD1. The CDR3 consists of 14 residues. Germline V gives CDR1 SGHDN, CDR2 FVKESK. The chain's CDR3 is CAGSPGQGFEKLFF. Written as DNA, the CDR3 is TGTGCCGGCAGTCCGGGACAGGGATTTGAAAAACTGTTTTTT. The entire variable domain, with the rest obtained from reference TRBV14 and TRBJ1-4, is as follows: EAGVTQFPSHSVIEKGQTVTLRCDPISGHDNLYWYRRVMGKEIKFLLHFVKESKQDESGMPNNRFLAERTGGTYSTLKVQPAELEDSGVYFCAGSPGQGFEKLFFGSGTQLSVL.

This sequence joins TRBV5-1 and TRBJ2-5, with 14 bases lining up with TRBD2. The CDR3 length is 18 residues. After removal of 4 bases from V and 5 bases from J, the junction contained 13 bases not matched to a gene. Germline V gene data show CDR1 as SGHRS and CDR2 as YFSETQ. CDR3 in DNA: TGCGCCAGCAGCATCAGACTAGCGGGAGGGCCAATGCAGGAGACCCAGTACTTC. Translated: CASSIRLAGGPMQETQYF.

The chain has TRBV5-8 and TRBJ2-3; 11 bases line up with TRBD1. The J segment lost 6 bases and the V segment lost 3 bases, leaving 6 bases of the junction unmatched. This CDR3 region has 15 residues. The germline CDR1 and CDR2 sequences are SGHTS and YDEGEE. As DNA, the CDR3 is TGTGCCAGCAGCTCCGGGACAGGGGGATTCGATACGCAGTATTTT. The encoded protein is CASSSGTGGFDTQYF.

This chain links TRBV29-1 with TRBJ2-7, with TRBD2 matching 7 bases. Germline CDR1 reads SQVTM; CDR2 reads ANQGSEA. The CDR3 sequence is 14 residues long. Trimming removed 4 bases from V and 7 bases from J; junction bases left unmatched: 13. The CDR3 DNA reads TGCAGCGTTGGTCCCGCGCGGGAGCCTAAGGAGCAGTACTTC. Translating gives CSVGPAREPKEQYF.